The 21 T cell receptor beta chains listed next were all sequenced from one sample in a study of cytomegalovirus exposure and HLA in healthy donors listed by TCRdb under 2017. The library came from the immunoSEQ multiplex PCR assay. For the multiplex PCR, a mixture combining 60 forward primers for TCR Vbeta segments and 13 reverse primers for TCR Jbeta segments was used. TCRdb holds this immuneACCESS table with in-frame rearrangements only. Some clones are missing; in checked studies, unresolved V genes explain under half, and the rest has no known cause. Recorded for this sample are fewer than 100,000 clones; around three quarters of them occurred a single time. 16% of the sample is in the top ten clones. The sequencing sample was made of PBMCs. The origin of the receptors is a man aged 55 to 69 in good health and CMV-seropositive.

Of note for this clone: No conserved phenylalanine or tryptophan is present at the end of the CDR3, so a read error is the likely explanation. DNA for the CDR3: TGTGCCAGCAGTCCCCGGACAGGGTTTTCCTACGAGCAGTACTCC. Its protein product is CASSPRTGFSYEQYS. The chain combines TRBV27 with TRBJ2-7; TRBD1 matches 8 bases. The CDR3 has 15 residues. CDR1 and CDR2 (germline): MNHEY, SMNVEV (reference sequence). With 5 bases clipped from V and 1 base from J, the junction kept 7 bases outside the gene matches.

A few counts support this clone. V is TRBV19 and J is TRBJ1-2; a weak D match, TRBD1 (6 bases). The V end was cut by 6 bases, the J end by 5 bases, with 19 bases between. The CDR3 runs 15 residues. The V gene's germline CDR1 is LNHDA and CDR2 SQIVND (reference sequence). The CDR3 sequence: CASSPRGRGGYGYTF. The CDR3 DNA is TGTGCCAGTAGCCCCCGCGGCAGGGGTGGTTATGGCTACACCTTC.

The V call is TRBV2, the J call TRBJ2-7, with 7 bases aligning to TRBD1. The CDR3 totals 14 residues. The V gene end was trimmed by 3 bases and the J gene end by 0 bases; junction bases not matched to a gene: 2. Germline V CDR1 and CDR2: SNHLY, FYNNEI. The chain's CDR3 is CASSDRGSSYEQYF. The CDR3 DNA sequence: TGTGCCAGCAGTGACAGGGGGAGCTCCTACGAGCAGTACTTC.

The chain links TRBV7-8 to TRBJ2-3; TRBD2 matches at 8 bases. Germline CDR1 and CDR2: SGHVS and FQNEAQ. V shed 3 bases, J shed 0 bases, and the junction held 8 bases outside the gene matches. This CDR3 has 17 residues. DNA for the CDR3: TGTGCCAGCAGCTTTTGGGAAACTAGCGGTAGCACAGATACGCAGTATTTT. This sequence encodes CASSFWETSGSTDTQYF. The whole variable domain, filled in from reference TRBV7-8 and TRBJ2-3, reads GAGVSQSPRYKVAKRGQDVALRCDPISGHVSLFWYQQALGQGPEFLTYFQNEAQLDKSGLPSDRFFAERPEGSVSTLKIQRTQQEDSAVYLCASSFWETSGSTDTQYFGPGTRLTVL.

This clone was detected a few times. The CDR3 sequence is CASSLQTGLNTEAFF. As DNA, the CDR3 is TGTGCCAGCAGCCTCCAGACAGGGTTGAACACTGAAGCTTTCTTT. This rearrangement joins TRBV7-6 to TRBJ1-1; 7 bases match TRBD1. CDR1 and CDR2 from the germline V gene are SGHVS and FNYEAQ. Trimming at V came to 5 bases and at J to 0 bases, leaving 6 bases not matched to a gene. The CDR3 extends over 15 amino acids.

The CDR3 nucleotides are TGTGCCAGCAGTTTATCGCGGACCGGGGAGCTGTTTTTT. Encoded protein: CASSLSRTGELFF. The chain joins TRBV27 to TRBJ2-2; D is ambiguous. CDR1 is MNHEY, CDR2 SMNVEV, per germline (reference sequence). V lost 0 bases, J lost 5 bases, and 4 bases lay in between. This CDR3 has 13 residues.

The rearrangement joins TRBV7-3 to TRBJ2-7, with D perhaps TRBD1 (7 bases). Trimming took 5 bases from V and 4 from J, leaving 15 bases between them. Germline V CDR1 and CDR2: SGHTA, FQGTGA. This CDR3 is 14 amino acids long. The CDR3 DNA is TGTGCCAGCAGCACCCAGGGGGGTCCTTACGAGCAGTACTTC. As protein: CASSTQGGPYEQYF.

This chain joins TRBV7-3 and TRBJ2-1, with D unresolved. The V and J ends lost 5 bases and 3 bases respectively, with 8 bases between them. Germline loops: CDR1 SGHTA, CDR2 FQGTGA. This CDR3 has 13 amino acids. The CDR3 region is CASSPSVYNEQFF. CDR3 DNA sequence: TGTGCCAGCAGCCCCTCCGTCTACAATGAGCAGTTCTTC. Variable domain in full (rest from reference TRBV7-3 and TRBJ2-1): GAGVSQTPSNKVTEKGKYVELRCDPISGHTALYWYRQSLGQGPEFLIYFQGTGAADDSGLPNDRFFAVRPEGSVSTLKIQRTERGDSAVYLCASSPSVYNEQFFGPGTRLTVL.

The chain uses TRBV7-2 and TRBJ1-1; 12 nucleotides align to TRBD1. The CDR3 spans 18 residues. The germline V gene encodes CDR1 SGHTA and CDR2 FQGNSA. V dropped 4 bases and J dropped 5; count of bases not matched to a gene: 14. CDR3 loop: CASSSPGQGASVRTEAFF. In DNA, the CDR3 is TGTGCCAGCAGCTCCCCGGGACAGGGGGCGTCGGTCCGGACTGAAGCTTTCTTT.

This sequence joins TRBV6-5 and TRBJ2-2, with no clear D. This CDR3 region has 14 residues. V was cut by 1 base and J by 3 bases, with 6 bases left in between. CDR1 is MNHEY, CDR2 SVGAGI, per germline. CDR3 protein: CASSYYRDTGELFF. For the CDR3, the DNA is TGTGCCAGCAGTTACTATCGGGACACCGGGGAGCTGTTTTTT.

This rearrangement joins TRBV5-4 to TRBJ2-3, with 7 bases aligning to TRBD2. Germline values: CDR1 SGHNT, CDR2 YYREEE (reference sequence). The CDR3 is 17 residues long. V lost 0 bases and J lost 3; bases outside the gene matches: 10. CDR3 residues: CASSLGGGRGSTDTQYF. The DNA for the CDR3 is TGTGCCAGCAGCTTGGGGGGTGGGAGGGGATCGACAGATACGCAGTATTTT.

V gene TRBV27 combines with J gene TRBJ2-7; 9 positions match TRBD1. CDR3 length: 16 amino acids. Trimming at V came to 6 bases and at J to 6 bases, leaving 15 bases not matched to a gene. The germline V gene encodes CDR1 MNHEY and CDR2 SMNVEV (reference sequence). For the CDR3, the DNA is TGTGCCAGCAGACTATCCTCCGGGACAGGGCCCATCGAGCAGTACTTC. This encodes CASRLSSGTGPIEQYF.

The chain recombines TRBV2 with TRBJ2-7; 7 bases are a match to TRBD2. The CDR3 is 14 amino acids. CDR1 SNHLY and CDR2 FYNNEI come from the germline V gene. Germline trimming cut 6 bases from V and 0 bases from J; bases unmatched to any gene: 5. CDR3 region: CASSPGGSSYEQYF. For the CDR3, the DNA is TGTGCCAGCAGCCCCGGGGGGAGCTCCTACGAGCAGTACTTC.

The V gene is TRBV9, the J gene TRBJ2-2; perhaps TRBD1 as D (5 bases). Germline CDR1 SGDLS, CDR2 YYNGEE. Trimming stripped 3 bases from V and 6 bases from J, with 18 bases between. The CDR3 is 16 residues long. The CDR3 nucleotides are TGTGCCAGCAGCGACCAACAGGCAAGGACGCCCGGGGAGCTGTTTTTT. It yields the protein CASSDQQARTPGELFF.

The genes are TRBV27 and TRBJ2-1; the D gene is possibly TRBD2 (5 bases). V was clipped by 2 bases and J by 6 bases, with 26 bases between them. Germline values: CDR1 MNHEY, CDR2 SMNVEV (reference sequence). CDR3 size: 19 residues. DNA for the CDR3: TGTGCCAGCAGTTTAGGTGGTTTTGGGTGGGCCAGCGGCACCAATGAGCAGTTCTTC. It translates to CASSLGGFGWASGTNEQFF.

V gene TRBV7-2 combines with J gene TRBJ1-5; tentatively, D is TRBD1 (5 bases). Trimming stripped 0 bases from V and 1 base from J, with 10 bases between. This CDR3 is 16 amino acids long. The germline V gene encodes CDR1 SGHTA and CDR2 FQGNSA. In DNA, the CDR3 is TGTGCCAGCAGCTTAGCTGGGGGGACGAGCAATCAGCCCCAGCATTTT. Its translation is CASSLAGGTSNQPQHF.

The chain is built from TRBV5-7 and TRBJ2-2, with TRBD1 matching over 8 bases. TRBV5-7 qualifies as an ORF whose function is uncertain. V lost 3 bases, J lost 5 bases, and 6 bases stayed unmatched. CDR3 length: 15 amino acids. The CDR3 is CASSSDRAPTGELFF. Here the CDR3 DNA reads TGTGCCAGCAGCTCGGACAGGGCTCCGACCGGGGAGCTGTTTTTT.

The V call is TRBV25-1, the J call TRBJ1-2; 8 positions match TRBD1. Germline V gene data show CDR1 as MGHDK and CDR2 as SYGVNS. V lost 6 bases, J lost 5 bases, and 5 bases stayed unmatched. The CDR3 runs 13 residues. Here the CDR3 reads CASSTTGEYGYTF. As DNA, the CDR3 is TGTGCCAGCAGCACGACAGGGGAGTATGGCTACACCTTC.

The rearrangement links TRBV7-3 to TRBJ2-5; a weak D match, TRBD2 (6 bases). Trimming shortened V by 5 bases and J by 5 bases, and 12 bases separated the two germline ends. From germline, CDR1 is SGHTA and CDR2 FQGTGA. The CDR3 runs to 13 residues. Written as DNA, the CDR3 is TGTGCCAGCAGCCCACAAGGGAGGGAGACCCAGTACTTC. This gives the protein CASSPQGRETQYF. Looking up the rest from reference TRBV7-3 and TRBJ2-5 gives the full variable domain: GAGVSQTPSNKVTEKGKYVELRCDPISGHTALYWYRQSLGQGPEFLIYFQGTGAADDSGLPNDRFFAVRPEGSVSTLKIQRTERGDSAVYLCASSPQGRETQYFGPGTRLLVL.

This chain joins TRBV6-1 and TRBJ1-3; D call uncertain. CDR1 and CDR2 (germline): MNHNS, SASEGT. The CDR3 has 13 residues. The germline V and J ends were trimmed by 5 bases and 0 bases, with 5 bases remaining between them. The CDR3 protein is CASSSVSGNTIYF. The CDR3 DNA sequence: TGTGCCAGCAGTTCCGTCTCTGGAAACACCATATATTTT.

The chain couples TRBV7-9 to TRBJ1-3; no definite D call. The CDR3 spans 15 residues. Per germline, CDR1 SEHNR and CDR2 FQNEAQ (reference sequence). V was clipped by 5 bases and J by 0 bases, with 11 bases between them. CDR3 region: CASSRRLDSGNTIYF. CDR3 coding DNA: TGTGCCAGCAGCCGCAGACTCGACTCTGGAAACACCATATATTTT.